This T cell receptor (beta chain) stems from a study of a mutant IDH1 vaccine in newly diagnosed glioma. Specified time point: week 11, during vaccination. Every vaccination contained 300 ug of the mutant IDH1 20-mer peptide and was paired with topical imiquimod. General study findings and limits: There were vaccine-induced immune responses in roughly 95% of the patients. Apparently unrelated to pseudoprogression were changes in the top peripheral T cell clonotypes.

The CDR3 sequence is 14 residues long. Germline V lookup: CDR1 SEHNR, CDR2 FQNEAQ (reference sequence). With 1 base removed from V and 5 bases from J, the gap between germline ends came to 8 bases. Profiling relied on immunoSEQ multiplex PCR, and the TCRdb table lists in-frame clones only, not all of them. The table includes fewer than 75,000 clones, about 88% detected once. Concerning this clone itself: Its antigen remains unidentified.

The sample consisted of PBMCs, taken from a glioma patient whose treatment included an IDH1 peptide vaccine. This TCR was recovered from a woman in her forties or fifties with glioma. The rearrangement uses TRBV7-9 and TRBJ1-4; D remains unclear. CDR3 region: CASSLGVGNEKLFF. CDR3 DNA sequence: TGTGCCAGCAGCTTAGGGGTCGGGAATGAAAAACTGTTTTTT.